This TCR beta chain is from a study of blood T cell repertoires in COVID-19. Study details: Donors in the United States, Italy and Spain gave samples during acute or convalescent COVID-19. T cells, B-cell-depleted T cells, or PBMCs provided the cDNA or gDNA that served as material.

This CDR3 is 13 amino acids long. V lost 6 bases to trimming and J lost 10 bases, with 16 bases between them. Germline CDR1 is MDHEN and CDR2 is SYDVKM. In the original analysis: It was from reference gene primer amplification that nucleated cell counts were estimated. Repertoires were generated with immunoSEQ multiplex PCR, while TCRdb's copy carries only in-frame clones and drops some. The D gene and trimming were derived from the DNA, and the V and J assignments and clone size from that table. The sample contains approximately 180,000 clones, 75% to 95% of which appear only once. This chain links TRBV28 with TRBJ1-5; D gene unclear. This receptor was obtained from a man in his forties or fifties with acute or convalescent COVID-19. The specimen was peripheral blood. The CDR3 spells CASSRTEAEPQHF. The CDR3 DNA follows: TGTGCCAGCAGCCGCACGGAAGCGGAACCCCAGCATTTT.